This is a list of T cell receptor beta chains from one sample in a study of blood T cell repertoires in COVID-19. TCRdb's copy holds only in-frame clones and misses some; the assay was immunoSEQ multiplex PCR. In the table there are a few hundred thousand clones, more than 70% of which are singletons. Sample: peripheral blood. The source of these receptors is a woman aged 30 to 39 who had recovered from COVID-19. Both conserved end residues are part of each CDR3. Fields, in order: J gene, clone size, D gene, V gene, CDR3 DNA, CDR3 protein. A D gene is named only where the DNA matches it firmly. Only part of the rows carry a size: once, few, many, or a class if the clone is expanded.

>TRBJ1-3|many|TRBD1|TRBV27
TGTGCCAGCAGTAGCTACAGGGGGGAATTTGGAAACACCATATATTTT
CASSSYRGEFGNTIYF
>TRBJ2-2|NA|NA|TRBV9
TGTGCCAGCAGCGTAGGCGAAACCGGGGAGCTGTTTTTT
CASSVGETGELFF
>TRBJ1-5|NA|NA|TRBV6-5
TGTGCCAGCAGTAGGACGGGGAATCAGCCCCAGCATTTT
CASSRTGNQPQHF
>TRBJ2-5|NA|NA|TRBV10-3
TGTGCCATCAGTGACGAGGGAGAGACCCAGTACTTC
CAISDEGETQYF
>TRBJ2-7|NA|NA|TRBV2
TGTGCCAGCAGTGAAGCCTTAGACGGGGAGCAGTACTTC
CASSEALDGEQYF
>TRBJ2-6|NA|TRBD1|TRBV19
TGTGCCACTTTACCGGGACAGGGTGCAGGGGCCAACGTCCTGACTTTC
CATLPGQGAGANVLTF
>TRBJ2-5|NA|TRBD2|TRBV18
TGTGCCAGCTCACCATTAGCGGGGGGACTGTTGGAGACCCAGTACTTC
CASSPLAGGLLETQYF
>TRBJ1-1|NA|TRBD1|TRBV27
TGTGCCAGCAACTTGAACCGGGACAGGGGGACTGAAGCTTTCTTT
CASNLNRDRGTEAFF
>TRBJ2-5|NA|TRBD1|TRBV28
TGTGCCAGCAGTCCCACCCCGACAGGGTATGAAGAGACCCAGTACTTC
CASSPTPTGYEETQYF
>TRBJ2-2|NA|NA|TRBV9
TGTGCCAGCAGCGTAGACGGAGGGCGCGCCGGGGAGCTGTTTTTT
CASSVDGGRAGELFF
>TRBJ1-2|NA|NA|TRBV6-5
TGTGCCAGCAGTTACGCCCGAATAACAGGGACGGGCTACACCTTC
CASSYARITGTGYTF
>TRBJ1-1|NA|NA|TRBV10-3
TGTGCCATCAGTGATTCGAGACACGGAACAACGTTTAACACTGAAGCTTTCTTT
CAISDSRHGTTFNTEAFF
>TRBJ2-3|NA|NA|TRBV18
TGTGCCAGCTCACCACCGTTCGACAGGAGCAGGGCAGATACGCAGTATTTT
CASSPPFDRSRADTQYF
>TRBJ2-7|NA|TRBD1|TRBV29-1
TGCAGCGCTCAGACAGGGACCACCTACGAGCAGTACTTC
CSAQTGTTYEQYF
>TRBJ2-5|NA|NA|TRBV5-1
TGCGCCAGCAGCTTGGAAGGACGGGAAACCCAGTACTTC
CASSLEGRETQYF
>TRBJ2-3|NA|TRBD1|TRBV9
TGTGCCAGCAGCGTAGGGACAGGGGGCACAGATACGCAGTATTTT
CASSVGTGGTDTQYF
>TRBJ2-7|NA|TRBD1|TRBV6-2/TRBV6-3
TGTGCCAGCAGTTATATCCTCGGGACAGGGACCCACGAGCAGTACTTC
CASSYILGTGTHEQYF
>TRBJ1-2|NA|TRBD1|TRBV9
TGTGCCAGCAGCGTAGTGGGACAGGGAGGAGGCTACACCTTC
CASSVVGQGGGYTF
>TRBJ2-1|once|TRBD2|TRBV25-1
TGTGCGCCAAGGACTAGCGGTTACAATGAGCAGTTCTTC
CAPRTSGYNEQFF
>TRBJ1-1|NA|TRBD1|TRBV6-2/TRBV6-3
TGTGCCAGCAGTTACCCAGACAGGGGGCAAGCTTTCTTT
CASSYPDRGQAFF
>TRBJ2-3|NA|TRBD1|TRBV27
TGTGCCAGCAGTTTAGGGGTCCGACAGGGCCCCACAGATACGCAGTATTTT
CASSLGVRQGPTDTQYF
>TRBJ2-5|NA|TRBD2|TRBV9
TGTGCCAGCAGCGAGAGGGAGCGGGGGGGCCGGGAGACCCAGTACTTC
CASSERERGGRETQYF
>TRBJ2-3|NA|TRBD2|TRBV7-2
TGTGCCAGCAGTTTCCTTAGCGGGGGGGCCGGAGATACGCAGTATTTT
CASSFLSGGAGDTQYF
>TRBJ1-5|NA|NA|TRBV20-1
TGCAGTGCTAGTAGGGAGGGGACGGATCAGCCCCAGCATTTT
CSASREGTDQPQHF
>TRBJ2-3|once|NA|TRBV5-1
TGCGCCAGCACTAACAGTCAGGGGCAGGGAATCACAGATACGCAGTATTTT
CASTNSQGQGITDTQYF
>TRBJ2-5|NA|NA|TRBV7-2
TGTGCCAGCAGCTTGTATGAGACCCAGTACTTC
CASSLYETQYF
>TRBJ1-2|NA|NA|TRBV6-1
TGTGCCAGCAGTGAAAGAACAGGCTATGGCTACACCTTC
CASSERTGYGYTF
>TRBJ2-5|NA|NA|TRBV9
TGTGCCAGCAGCGCCGGCCTCAAAGGTATCAGGGGAGAAGAGACCCAGTACTTC
CASSAGLKGIRGEETQYF
>TRBJ1-2|NA|NA|TRBV15
TGTGCCACCAGCAGAGATACCCCCTCAGGGGGCTACACCTTC
CATSRDTPSGGYTF
>TRBJ2-3|NA|NA|TRBV9
TGTGCCAGCAGCGTCAGGGGAATTAGCACAGATACGCAGTATTTT
CASSVRGISTDTQYF
>TRBJ2-1|NA|NA|TRBV19
TGTGCCAGTAGGACGGACTTGGATGAGCAGTTCTTC
CASRTDLDEQFF
>TRBJ1-2|NA|TRBD1|TRBV5-4
TGTGCCAGCAGCTCAACGACAGGGGCTAACTATGGCTACACCTTC
CASSSTTGANYGYTF
>TRBJ2-1|NA|TRBD2|TRBV7-2
TGTGCCAGCAGCTCAAAGCCTGAGACTAGCGGGGGATACTACAATGAGCAGTTCTTC
CASSSKPETSGGYYNEQFF
>TRBJ1-1|once|TRBD1|TRBV9
TGTGCCAGCAGCGTCGGACAGGGGGCTGGGGACACTGAAGCTTTCTTT
CASSVGQGAGDTEAFF
>TRBJ1-1|NA|NA|TRBV28
TGTGCCAGCAGTTTGATGTGGGAGGGGAACACTGAAGCTTTCTTT
CASSLMWEGNTEAFF
>TRBJ1-5|NA|NA|TRBV28
TGTGCCAGCGAGGGAGGGGGGAGCAATCAGCCCCAGCATTTT
CASEGGGSNQPQHF
>TRBJ1-2|few|TRBD1|TRBV10-3
TGTGCCATCAGTGAGTCGACAGGGGGCTATGGCTACACCTTC
CAISESTGGYGYTF
>TRBJ1-5|NA|NA|TRBV11-2
TGTGCCAGCAGCTTAGAAGTAGGCAATCAGCCCCAGCATTTT
CASSLEVGNQPQHF
>TRBJ2-7|NA|NA|TRBV30
TGTGCCACCCAAAGGGGGAGATACGAGCAGTACTTC
CATQRGRYEQYF
>TRBJ1-4|NA|NA|TRBV5-1
TGCGCCAGCAGCTCCCCCGGAACTAATGAAAAACTGTTTTTT
CASSSPGTNEKLFF
>TRBJ2-1|NA|NA|TRBV5-6
TGTGCCAGCAGCCCACCGCCCCCTTCTCTAGAGCAGTTCTTC
CASSPPPPSLEQFF
>TRBJ1-5|NA|NA|TRBV12-3/TRBV12-4
TGTGCCAGCAGTGGAGGATATCAGCCCCAGCATTTT
CASSGGYQPQHF
>TRBJ1-4|NA|NA|TRBV12-2
TGTGCAAGTCGCCCTATCCGAGGACAGGGTCCTAATGAAAAACTGTTTTTT
CASRPIRGQGPNEKLFF
>TRBJ2-1|NA|TRBD2|TRBV10-3
TGTGCCCCCAGCCCACTAGCGGGGGGGGAAGAGCAGTTCTTC
CAPSPLAGGEEQFF
>TRBJ2-5|NA|TRBD1|TRBV19
TGTGCCAGTAGTATCACAGGGGGCCTGGGAGAGACCCAGTACTTC
CASSITGGLGETQYF
>TRBJ2-5|NA|TRBD2|TRBV24-1
TGTGCCACCAGTGAGACTAGCGGGGGGTTCCAAGAGACCCAGTACTTC
CATSETSGGFQETQYF